The sequence of this TCR beta chain was determined in a study of blood T cells in healthy people across ages (dated by TCRdb to the mid-2010s). At the level of the whole study: Template switching captured roughly one uniquely barcoded TCR beta cDNA molecule per two T cells in model experiments. Donors of different ages were randomly distributed across sequencing lanes to avoid experimental bias. To track age-related changes in TCR beta repertoire diversity, the study relied on deep sequencing normalized with unique cDNA molecular identifiers. Two additional independent replicas of 1 million unique cDNA reads from the same blood draw were analyzed for two donors (one aged 18 to 29 and one aged 80 or older). The donors were split into four age groups: young (average about 16 years), middle-aged (39), aged (roughly 60) and long-lived (over 75).

The library was built by means of 5' RACE. Instrument used: Illumina HiSeq 2500. A second PCR of about 6 to 11 cycles was run with a J-beta primer mix and a sample-barcoded 5' primer. Each TCR beta cDNA molecule received a unique molecular identifier from a template-switch 5' adaptor carrying 12 random nucleotides. Each sample yielded at least 2.5 million CDR3-containing paired-end reads. All of the RNA was converted into first-strand cDNA using the Mint cDNA synthesis kit, with a TRBC-specific oligonucleotide serving as the primer. Following uracil-DNA glycosylase treatment, a first 18-cycle PCR with universal primers M1SS and BC2_uni_R was performed on all cDNA. From the authors' description of their analysis: Each sample was normalized by randomly selecting 1 million high-quality reads, each carrying a distinct molecular identifier. Reads sharing molecular identifiers were discarded rather than binned into consensus sequences. MiTCR, with a Q25 quality threshold and the strictest error-elimination algorithm, was used for CDR3 identification, clonotype clustering and error correction. Lower-bound total TCR beta diversity was estimated with a nonparametric unseen species model using Euler transformation. TCRdb reran the public reads through fastp at Q25 and MiXCR, keeping productive beta chains. Rows are unified per CDR3 protein, each entry keeping the most common DNA and genes. TCRdb, rather than the study authors, made the V and J calls. The sample includes about 1.6 million distinct CDR3 sequences, with roughly 30% observed a single time. Approximately 10% of the sample is in the top ten clones.

For this clonotype: Its recognized antigen is unknown. There are no base qualities to consult, and no much larger clone falls within one base.

The investigation overall reported the following: The percentage of naive T cells measured by flow cytometry correlated strongly with observed TCR beta diversity. Because the CMV infection status of the donors was unknown, age-related changes in expanded clonotypes may potentially have been confounded. Observed TCR beta diversity per million T cells fell roughly linearly with age, and a significant reduction was already apparent by age around 40. Compared with the aged group, the long-lived group had more naive CD4+ T cells, fewer expanded clones and increased TCR diversity, suggesting age selection. Bulk unsorted PBMC profiling prevented conclusive comparison of naive and antigen-experienced compartments. Estimates of total diversity based on one million sequenced T cells were considered lower bounds and underestimates.

Systemically healthy Caucasian individuals from Russia, approximately 39 in total and aged roughly 6 to 100 years, were included as donors. Each donor gave 8 to 10 milliliters of peripheral blood, drawn into EDTA-treated Vacutainer tubes. PBMCs were isolated by Ficoll-Paque density-gradient centrifugation, with at least 6.5 million obtained per sample. Trizol reagent was used to extract total RNA from the PBMCs, yielding at least 5 micrograms per sample. For every donor, an aliquot of PBMCs went through flow cytometry to measure the percentages of naive CD45RAhigh/CD27high T cells. The CDR1 and CDR2 encoded by the germline V gene are MNHNS and SASEGT. The junction shows trimming of 4 bases on V and 5 bases on J, plus 17 bases between the germline ends. From its cysteine to its phenylalanine, the CDR3 spans 15 amino acids. The sequence is cut down to CDR3 DNA, 45 bases in frame from base 1.

The sequenced material came from blood. The sequence came from a woman in her thirties in good health. The sequence links TRBV6-1 to TRBJ1-1, with the identity of the D gene unclear. The CDR3 protein: CASSGGEVLETEAFF. The bases are TGTGCCAGCAGTGGGGGTGAAGTCCTCGAGACTGAAGCTTTCTTT.